These T cell receptor beta chains were read from a single sample in a study of T cell responses to AZD1222 COVID-19 vaccine. The method was immunoSEQ multiplex PCR; TCRdb's version includes in-frame clones alone and lacks a portion of them. The table includes around 130,000 clones, over 75% detected once. The material sequenced was peripheral blood, taken on day 0 of MenACWY control vaccination. The receptor source for this set is an adult in good health. Each CDR3 is given with its conserved first and last residue. D genes are given only for firm matches. Not all rows give a size; the values are once, few, many and, for expanded clones, a class.

CDR3: CATSRDRGSTGELFF
DNA: TGTGCCACCAGCAGAGATCGAGGGTCCACCGGGGAGCTGTTTTTT
J: TRBJ2-2
size: .
D: .
V: TRBV15

CDR3: CSVGHSGGLGEQYF
DNA: TGCAGCGTTGGGCACAGCGGGGGCTTGGGGGAGCAGTACTTC
J: TRBJ2-7
size: .
D: TRBD2
V: TRBV29-1

CDR3: CASHIRGNTEAFF
DNA: TGTGCCAGCCATATTCGGGGGAACACTGAAGCTTTCTTT
J: TRBJ1-1
size: .
D: .
V: TRBV5-6

CDR3: CASSLGRPYGYTF
DNA: TGTGCCAGCAGTTTGGGGAGACCCTATGGCTACACCTTC
J: TRBJ1-2
size: .
D: .
V: TRBV28

CDR3: CASSLYSTSPGEQYF
DNA: TGTGCCAGCAGTTTATATAGTACTAGCCCCGGCGAGCAGTACTTC
J: TRBJ2-7
size: .
D: .
V: TRBV27

CDR3: CASSLGGGYADTQYF
DNA: TGTGCCAGCAGCTTGGGAGGGGGCTACGCAGATACGCAGTATTTT
J: TRBJ2-3
size: .
D: TRBD1
V: TRBV5-5

CDR3: CASSMDRESGELFF
DNA: TGCGCCAGCAGCATGGACAGGGAGTCCGGGGAGCTGTTTTTT
J: TRBJ2-2
size: .
D: TRBD1
V: TRBV5-1

CDR3: CASRFTGVNDSPLHF
DNA: TGTGCCAGCAGGTTTACAGGGGTTAACGATTCACCCCTCCACTTT
J: TRBJ1-6
size: .
D: TRBD1
V: TRBV7-8

CDR3: CASSLTSGRPTDTQYF
DNA: TGTGCCAGCAGCTTAACTAGCGGGAGACCCACAGATACGCAGTATTTT
J: TRBJ2-3
size: .
D: TRBD2
V: TRBV7-6

CDR3: CASSLNPGAHYGYTF
DNA: TGTGCCAGCAGCTTAAACCCGGGGGCTCATTATGGCTACACCTTC
J: TRBJ1-2
size: .
D: .
V: TRBV7-3

CDR3: CASSQDWIEETQYF
DNA: TGTGCCAGCAGCCAAGACTGGATCGAGGAGACCCAGTACTTC
J: TRBJ2-5
size: once
D: .
V: TRBV14

CDR3: CASSRTSAYEQYF
DNA: TGTGCCAGCAGCCGGACGTCTGCCTACGAGCAGTACTTC
J: TRBJ2-7
size: .
D: .
V: TRBV7-8

CDR3: CASSYSMVGQTREQYF
DNA: TGTGCCAGCAGTTACTCGATGGTCGGCCAGACCCGAGAGCAGTACTTC
J: TRBJ2-7
size: .
D: .
V: TRBV6-5

CDR3: CASSGTRNGRWEVQFF
DNA: TGTGCCAGCAGCGGAACGCGGAACGGGAGGTGGGAGGTGCAGTTCTTC
J: TRBJ2-1
size: .
D: TRBD2
V: TRBV9

CDR3: CASSLHPRTSVGSNEQFF
DNA: TGTGCCAGCAGCTTACACCCCCGGACTAGCGTCGGAAGCAATGAGCAGTTCTTC
J: TRBJ2-1
size: .
D: TRBD2
V: TRBV7-8

CDR3: CASSEYSYNEQFF
DNA: TGCGCCAGCAGTGAGTACTCCTACAATGAGCAGTTCTTC
J: TRBJ2-1
size: once
D: .
V: TRBV10-1

CDR3: CAWSLTGGPNTEAFF
DNA: TGTGCCTGGAGCTTGACAGGGGGCCCGAACACTGAAGCTTTCTTT
J: TRBJ1-1
size: once
D: TRBD1
V: TRBV30

CDR3: CASSPHRTGPRGYTF
DNA: TGTGCCAGCAGCCCGCACCGGACAGGGCCTCGTGGCTACACCTTC
J: TRBJ1-2
size: .
D: TRBD1
V: TRBV7-9

CDR3: CASSFGPTQDTQYF
DNA: TGTGCCAGCAGCTTCGGCCCTACTCAAGATACGCAGTATTTT
J: TRBJ2-3
size: .
D: .
V: TRBV11-3

CDR3: CASRPGWGDTGELFF
DNA: TGCGCCAGCCGACCCGGGTGGGGGGACACCGGGGAGCTGTTTTTT
J: TRBJ2-2
size: .
D: .
V: TRBV5-1

CDR3: CASSLGHLAKNIQYF
DNA: TGTGCCAGCAGCTTGGGACACCTAGCCAAAAACATTCAGTACTTC
J: TRBJ2-4
size: .
D: .
V: TRBV5-6

CDR3: CATSASGTDTQYF
DNA: TGTGCCACCAGCGCGTCAGGCACAGATACGCAGTATTTT
J: TRBJ2-3
size: .
D: .
V: TRBV24-1

CDR3: CASRDSLLYGYTF
DNA: TGTGCCAGCAGGGACAGTCTTCTCTATGGCTACACCTTC
J: TRBJ1-2
size: once
D: .
V: TRBV12-3/TRBV12-4

CDR3: CSVGAGGRTEAFF
DNA: TGCAGCGTGGGGGCAGGGGGGCGCACTGAAGCTTTCTTT
J: TRBJ1-1
size: .
D: TRBD1
V: TRBV29-1

CDR3: CASSQDWFETGGGNGYTF
DNA: TGCGCCAGCAGCCAAGATTGGTTCGAGACAGGGGGCGGGAATGGCTACACCTTC
J: TRBJ1-2
size: .
D: TRBD1
V: TRBV4-1

CDR3: CASSPLGAGSRNEQFF
DNA: TGTGCCAGCAGTCCCTTAGGGGCGGGATCGCGGAATGAGCAGTTCTTC
J: TRBJ2-1
size: .
D: .
V: TRBV2

CDR3: CAWDRDSNQPQHF
DNA: TGTGCCTGGGACAGGGATAGCAATCAGCCCCAGCATTTT
J: TRBJ1-5
size: once
D: TRBD1
V: TRBV30